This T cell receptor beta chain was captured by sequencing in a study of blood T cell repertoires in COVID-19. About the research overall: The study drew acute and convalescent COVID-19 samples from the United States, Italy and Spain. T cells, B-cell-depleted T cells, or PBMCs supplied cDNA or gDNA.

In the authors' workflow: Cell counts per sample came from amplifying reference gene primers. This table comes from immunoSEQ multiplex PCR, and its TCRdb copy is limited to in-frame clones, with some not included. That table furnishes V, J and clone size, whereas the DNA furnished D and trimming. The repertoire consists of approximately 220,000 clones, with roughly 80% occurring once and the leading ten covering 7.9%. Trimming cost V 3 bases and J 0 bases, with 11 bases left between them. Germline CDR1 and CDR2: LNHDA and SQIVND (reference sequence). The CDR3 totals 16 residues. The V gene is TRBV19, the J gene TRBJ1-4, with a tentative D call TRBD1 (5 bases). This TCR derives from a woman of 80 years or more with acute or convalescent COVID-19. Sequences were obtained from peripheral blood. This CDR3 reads CASSIPQGSTNEKLFF. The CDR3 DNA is TGTGCCAGTAGTATCCCCCAGGGTTCAACTAATGAAAAACTGTTTTTT.